This TCR beta chain emerged from a study of T cells expressing NK-cell markers. In the study overall: In sorted CD3+CD56+NKG2C+, CD3+CD56+NKG2C- and CD3+CD56-NKG2C+ T cells, TCR beta repertoires were obtained.

There are 15 residues in the CDR3. CDR1 is MGHRA and CDR2 is YSYEKL in the germline V gene. TCRdb re-called the 5' RACE reads and gives one entry per CDR3 protein, without DNA. This sample contains 450,000 to 600,000 distinct CDR3 sequences. The sequencing input was blood T cells: a sorted CD56 or NKG2C T cell subset, CD4+ or CD8+ T cells, or bulk PBMC T cells (not recorded which). This TCR came from a man younger than 35 in good health. The V gene is TRBV4-1, the J gene TRBJ2-3; checking the TCRdb D call of TRBD2 is not possible without DNA. The CDR3 loop reads CASSRGLHSTDTQYF.